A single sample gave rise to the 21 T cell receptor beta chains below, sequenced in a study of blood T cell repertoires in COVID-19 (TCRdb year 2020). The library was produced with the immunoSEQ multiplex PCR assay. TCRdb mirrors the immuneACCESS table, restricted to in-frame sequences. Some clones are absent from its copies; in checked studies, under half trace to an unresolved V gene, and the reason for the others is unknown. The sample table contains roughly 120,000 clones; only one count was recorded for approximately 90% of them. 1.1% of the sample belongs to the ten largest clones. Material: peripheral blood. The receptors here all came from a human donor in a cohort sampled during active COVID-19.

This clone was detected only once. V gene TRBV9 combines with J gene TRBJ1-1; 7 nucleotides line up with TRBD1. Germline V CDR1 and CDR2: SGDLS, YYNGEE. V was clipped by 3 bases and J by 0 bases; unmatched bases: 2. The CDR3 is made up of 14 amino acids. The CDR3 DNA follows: TGTGCCAGCAGCGGACAGGGCTTGAACACTGAAGCTTTCTTT. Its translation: CASSGQGLNTEAFF.

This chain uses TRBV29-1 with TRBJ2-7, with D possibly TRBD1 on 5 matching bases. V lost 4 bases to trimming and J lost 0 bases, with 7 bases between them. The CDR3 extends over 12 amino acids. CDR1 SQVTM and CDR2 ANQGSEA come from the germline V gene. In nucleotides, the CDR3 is TGCAGCGTTGCCCAGGGCTCCTACGAGCAGTACTTC. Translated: CSVAQGSYEQYF.

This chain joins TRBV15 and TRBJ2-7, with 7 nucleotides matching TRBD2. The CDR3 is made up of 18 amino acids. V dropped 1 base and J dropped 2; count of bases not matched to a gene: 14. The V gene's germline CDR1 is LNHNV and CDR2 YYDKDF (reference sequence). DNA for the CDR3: TGTGCCACCAGCAGAGCCAGGGCGGGAGTCGGGGTAACCTACGAGCAGTACTTC. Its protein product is CATSRARAGVGVTYEQYF.

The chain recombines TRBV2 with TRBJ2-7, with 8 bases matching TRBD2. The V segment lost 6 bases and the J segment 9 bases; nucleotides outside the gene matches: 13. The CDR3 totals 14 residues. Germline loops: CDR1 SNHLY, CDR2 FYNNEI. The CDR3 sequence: CASRGGYLAGGQYF. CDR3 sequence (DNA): TGTGCCAGCAGAGGGGGTTATCTCGCGGGAGGGCAGTACTTC.

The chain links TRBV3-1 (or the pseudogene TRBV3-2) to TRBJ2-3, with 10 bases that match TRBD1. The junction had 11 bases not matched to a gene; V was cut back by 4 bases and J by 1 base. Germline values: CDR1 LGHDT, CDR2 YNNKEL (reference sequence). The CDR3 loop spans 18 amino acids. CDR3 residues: CASSPLVPGTGGTDTQYF. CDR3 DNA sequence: TGTGCCAGCAGCCCTCTCGTCCCCGGGACAGGGGGCACAGATACGCAGTATTTT.

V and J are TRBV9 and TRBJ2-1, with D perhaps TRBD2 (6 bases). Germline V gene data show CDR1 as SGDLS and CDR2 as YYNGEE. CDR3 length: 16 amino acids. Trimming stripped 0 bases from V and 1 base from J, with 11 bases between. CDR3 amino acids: CASSVDPRGSYNEQFF. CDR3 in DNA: TGTGCCAGCAGCGTAGATCCGCGGGGATCCTACAATGAGCAGTTCTTC.

The CDR3 here is CASSPGLAGSTGELFF. The CDR3 region has the DNA TGTGCCAGCAGCCCCGGCCTAGCGGGATCCACCGGGGAGCTGTTTTTT. The genes are TRBV5-4 and TRBJ2-2; 9 bases match TRBD2. This CDR3 has 16 residues. The J segment lost 4 bases and the V segment lost 4 bases, leaving 8 bases of the junction unmatched. Germline V gives CDR1 SGHNT, CDR2 YYREEE (reference sequence).

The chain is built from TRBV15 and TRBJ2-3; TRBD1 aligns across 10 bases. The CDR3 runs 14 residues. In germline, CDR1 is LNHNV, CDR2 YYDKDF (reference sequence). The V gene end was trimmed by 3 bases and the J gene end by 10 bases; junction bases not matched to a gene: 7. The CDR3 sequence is CATSSDRGPGSQYF. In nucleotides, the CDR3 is TGTGCCACCAGCAGTGACAGGGGGCCCGGCTCGCAGTATTTT.

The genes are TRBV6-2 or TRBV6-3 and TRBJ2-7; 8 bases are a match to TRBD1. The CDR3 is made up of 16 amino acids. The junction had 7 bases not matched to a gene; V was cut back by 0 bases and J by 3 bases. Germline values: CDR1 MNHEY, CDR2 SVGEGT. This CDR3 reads CASSYSTTGELYEQYF. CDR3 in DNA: TGTGCCAGCAGTTACTCGACGACAGGGGAACTCTACGAGCAGTACTTC.

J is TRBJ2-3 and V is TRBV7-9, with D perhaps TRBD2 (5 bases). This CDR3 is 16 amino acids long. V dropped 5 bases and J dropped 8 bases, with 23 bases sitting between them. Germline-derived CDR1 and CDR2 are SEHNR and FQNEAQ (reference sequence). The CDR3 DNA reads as TGTGCCAGCAGCCCGGGGAGACTGGATTGGATCGGTACGCAGTATTTT. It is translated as CASSPGRLDWIGTQYF.

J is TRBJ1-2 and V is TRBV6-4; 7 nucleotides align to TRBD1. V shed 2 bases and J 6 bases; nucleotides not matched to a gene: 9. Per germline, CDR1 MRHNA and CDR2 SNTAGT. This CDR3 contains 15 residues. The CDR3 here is CASSDRQGSVNGYTF. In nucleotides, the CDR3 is TGTGCCAGCAGTGACCGACAGGGAAGTGTGAATGGCTACACCTTC.

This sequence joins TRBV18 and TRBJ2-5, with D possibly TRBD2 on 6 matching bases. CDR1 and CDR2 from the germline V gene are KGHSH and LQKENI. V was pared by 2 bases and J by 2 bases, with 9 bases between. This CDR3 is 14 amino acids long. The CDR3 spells CASSPGREQETQYF. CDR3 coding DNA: TGTGCCAGCTCACCAGGGCGGGAACAAGAGACCCAGTACTTC. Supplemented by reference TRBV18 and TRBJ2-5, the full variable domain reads NAGVMQNPRHLVRRRGQEARLRCSPMKGHSHVYWYRQLPEEGLKFMVYLQKENIIDESGMPKERFSAEFPKEGPSILRIQQVVRGDSAAYFCASSPGREQETQYFGPGTRLLVL.

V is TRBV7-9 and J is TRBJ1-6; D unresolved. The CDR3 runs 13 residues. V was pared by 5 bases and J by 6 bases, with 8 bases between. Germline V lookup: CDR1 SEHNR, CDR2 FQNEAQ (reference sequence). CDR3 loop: CASSPTANSPLHF. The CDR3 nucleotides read TGTGCCAGCAGCCCCACAGCTAATTCACCCCTCCACTTT.

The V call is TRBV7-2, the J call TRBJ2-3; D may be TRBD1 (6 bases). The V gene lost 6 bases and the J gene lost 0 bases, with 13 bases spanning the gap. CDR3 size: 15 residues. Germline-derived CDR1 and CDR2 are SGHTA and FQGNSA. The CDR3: CASRHDRSSTDTQYF. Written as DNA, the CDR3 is TGTGCCAGCAGACACGACAGGAGCAGCACAGATACGCAGTATTTT.

The CDR3 DNA reads as TGCGCCAGCAGCTTCGGTGGCGGGGGGCGTCTTACTGGGGCCAACGTCCTGACTTTC. Its protein is CASSFGGGGRLTGANVLTF. J is TRBJ2-6 and V is TRBV5-1, with 8 bases that match TRBD2. Germline loops: CDR1 SGHRS, CDR2 YFSETQ. The CDR3 has 19 residues. Trimming removed 2 bases from V and 2 bases from J; junction bases left unmatched: 12. The full variable domain, with the rest looked up from reference TRBV5-1 and TRBJ2-6, is KAGVTQTPRYLIKTRGQQVTLSCSPISGHRSVSWYQQTPGQGLQFLFEYFSETQRNKGNFPGRFSGRQFSNSRSEMNVSTLELGDSALYLCASSFGGGGRLTGANVLTFGAGSRLTVL.

CDR3 loop: CASSLEQGGNYGYTF. Here the CDR3 DNA reads TGCGCCAGCAGCTTGGAACAGGGTGGGAACTATGGCTACACCTTC. The chain joins TRBV5-1 to TRBJ1-2, with a tentative D call TRBD1 (6 bases). V lost 0 bases, J lost 2 bases, and 11 bases lay in between. Germline CDR1 reads SGHRS; CDR2 reads YFSETQ. The CDR3 contains 15 residues.

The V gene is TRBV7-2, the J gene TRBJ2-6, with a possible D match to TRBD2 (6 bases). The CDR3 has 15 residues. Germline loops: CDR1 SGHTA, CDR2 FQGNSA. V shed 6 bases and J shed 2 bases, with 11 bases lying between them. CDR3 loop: CASRPGGAGANVLTF. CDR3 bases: TGTGCCAGCAGACCTGGCGGGGCTGGGGCCAACGTCCTGACTTTC.

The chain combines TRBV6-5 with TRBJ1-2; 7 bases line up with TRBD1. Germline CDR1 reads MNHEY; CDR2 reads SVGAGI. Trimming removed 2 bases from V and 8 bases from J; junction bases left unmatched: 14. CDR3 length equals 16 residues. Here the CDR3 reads CASSYQLRDRIFGYTF. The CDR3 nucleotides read TGTGCCAGCAGTTACCAACTACGGGACAGAATATTCGGCTACACCTTC.

This chain's CDR3 is CASRPPQGPGSPLHF. The CDR3 DNA is TGTGCCAGCAGGCCCCCTCAGGGGCCAGGTTCACCCCTCCACTTT. The V and J genes are TRBV28 and TRBJ1-6; possibly TRBD1 for D (6 bases). The CDR3 consists of 15 residues. In germline, CDR1 is MDHEN, CDR2 SYDVKM. V dropped 6 bases and J dropped 9 bases, with 18 bases sitting between them.

The CDR3 DNA is TGTGCCAGTAGGGATAACGGGGGATCCTACGAGCAGTACTTC. Its translation is CASRDNGGSYEQYF. V usage is TRBV19 and J usage is TRBJ2-7, with D perhaps TRBD2 (6 bases). CDR3 length: 14 residues. Germline CDR1 is LNHDA and CDR2 is SQIVND (reference sequence). V lost 6 bases and J lost 1, with 13 bases in between.

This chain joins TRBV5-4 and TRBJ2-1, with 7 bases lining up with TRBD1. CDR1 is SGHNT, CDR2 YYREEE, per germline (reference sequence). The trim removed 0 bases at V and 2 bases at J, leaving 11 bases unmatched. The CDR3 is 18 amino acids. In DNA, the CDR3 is TGTGCCAGCAGCTTGGGGCAACTGCGACAGGGACCCTACAATGAGCAGTTCTTC. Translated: CASSLGQLRQGPYNEQFF.